This record looks at one T cell receptor (beta chain) sequence and its context. This sample was taken from a study of blood T cell repertoires in COVID-19. Whole-study context: Sources were T cells, B-cell-depleted T cells, or PBMCs; the material itself was cDNA or gDNA.

Methods used by the authors: Amplified reference gene primers provided the basis for estimating nucleated cell counts. Sequencing used immunoSEQ multiplex PCR; TCRdb keeps in-frame clones, though not all of them. D and trimming were read from the DNA, whereas the V and J calls and clone size are those reported in that table. The top ten clones hold 18% of a sample with over 150,000 clones, roughly 88% of them seen once. Seattle-derived patients entered the study during active infection and were followed longitudinally. The sample was peripheral blood. The clonotype was recovered from a man in his fifties with COVID-19, enrolled during active disease.

The CDR3 protein is CASSLRPGNTEAFF. DNA for the CDR3: TGTGCCAGCAGTTTACGCCCCGGGAACACTGAAGCTTTCTTT. The genes are TRBV27 and TRBJ1-1; unclear D gene. V gave up 2 bases and J gave up 1 base, with 8 bases separating them. The CDR3 covers 14 residues. Germline V gene sequence: CDR1 MNHEY, CDR2 SMNVEV (reference sequence).